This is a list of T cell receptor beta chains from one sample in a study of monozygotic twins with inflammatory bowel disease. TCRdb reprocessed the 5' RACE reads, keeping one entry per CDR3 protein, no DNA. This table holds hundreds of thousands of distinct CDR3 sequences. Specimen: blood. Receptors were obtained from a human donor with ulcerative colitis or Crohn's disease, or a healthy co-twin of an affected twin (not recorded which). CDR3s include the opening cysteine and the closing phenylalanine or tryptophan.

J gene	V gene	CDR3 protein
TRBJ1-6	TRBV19	CASSDQVNSPLHF
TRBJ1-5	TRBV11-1	CASSLSGDLNQPQHF
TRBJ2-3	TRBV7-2	CASSEGLGVTDTQYF
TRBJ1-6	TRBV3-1	CASSLGGQLNSPLHF
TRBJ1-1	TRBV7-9	CASSPTGKGPEAFF
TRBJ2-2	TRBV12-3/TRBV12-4	CASSQREGRNIF
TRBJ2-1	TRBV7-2	CASSGRGGANEQFF
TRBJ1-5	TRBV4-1	CASSQVNRGRYNQPQHF
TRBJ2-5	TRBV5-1	CASSLQAPGEETQYF
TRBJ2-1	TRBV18	CASSQLRDRAYNEQFF
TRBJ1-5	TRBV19	CASSSAVQRGRNQPQHF
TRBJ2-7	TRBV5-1	CASSEGTGNYEQYF
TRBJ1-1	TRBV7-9	CASSSPWAGTEAFF
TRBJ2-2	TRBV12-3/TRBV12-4	CASRRGAGTGELFF
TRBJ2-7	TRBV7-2	CASSADYEQYF
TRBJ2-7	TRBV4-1	CASSLQSGDGLEQYF
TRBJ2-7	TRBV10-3	CAIRGLAGGSGEQYF
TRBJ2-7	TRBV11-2	CASSLLGRLSYEQYF